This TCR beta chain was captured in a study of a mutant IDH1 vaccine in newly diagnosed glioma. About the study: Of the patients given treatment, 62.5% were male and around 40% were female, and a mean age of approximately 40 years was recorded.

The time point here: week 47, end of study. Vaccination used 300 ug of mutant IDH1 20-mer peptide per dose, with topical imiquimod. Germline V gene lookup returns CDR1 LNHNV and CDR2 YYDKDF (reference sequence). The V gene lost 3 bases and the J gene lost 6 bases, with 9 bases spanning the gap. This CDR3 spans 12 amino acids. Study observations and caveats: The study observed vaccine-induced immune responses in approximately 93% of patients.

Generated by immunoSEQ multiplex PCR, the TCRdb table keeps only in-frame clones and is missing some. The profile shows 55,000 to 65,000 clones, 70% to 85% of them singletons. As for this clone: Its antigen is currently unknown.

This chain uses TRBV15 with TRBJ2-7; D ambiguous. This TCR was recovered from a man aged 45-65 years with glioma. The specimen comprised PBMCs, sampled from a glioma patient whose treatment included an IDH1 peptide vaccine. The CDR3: CATSSLTGEQYF. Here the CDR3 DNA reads TGTGCCACCAGCAGCCTAACCGGCGAGCAGTACTTC.